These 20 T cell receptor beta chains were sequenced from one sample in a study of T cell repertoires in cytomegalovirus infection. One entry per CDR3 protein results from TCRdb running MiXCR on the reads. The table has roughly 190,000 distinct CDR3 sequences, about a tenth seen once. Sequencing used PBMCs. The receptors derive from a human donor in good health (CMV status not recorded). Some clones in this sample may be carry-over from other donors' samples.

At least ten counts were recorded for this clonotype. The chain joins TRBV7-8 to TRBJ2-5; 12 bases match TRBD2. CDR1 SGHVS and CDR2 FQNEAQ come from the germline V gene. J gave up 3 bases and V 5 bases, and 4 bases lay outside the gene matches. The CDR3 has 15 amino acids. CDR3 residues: CASSPLAGGKETQYF. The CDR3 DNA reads TGTGCCAGCAGCCCACTAGCGGGGGGAAAAGAGACCCAGTACTTC.

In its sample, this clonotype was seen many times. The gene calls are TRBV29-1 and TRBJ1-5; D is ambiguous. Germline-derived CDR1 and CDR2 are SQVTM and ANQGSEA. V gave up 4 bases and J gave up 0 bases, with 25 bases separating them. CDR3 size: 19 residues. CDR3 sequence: CSVGRRGCRAGNSNQPQHF. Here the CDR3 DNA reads TGCAGCGTTGGACGCCGGGGTTGTCGTGCTGGAAATAGCAATCAGCCCCAGCATTTT.

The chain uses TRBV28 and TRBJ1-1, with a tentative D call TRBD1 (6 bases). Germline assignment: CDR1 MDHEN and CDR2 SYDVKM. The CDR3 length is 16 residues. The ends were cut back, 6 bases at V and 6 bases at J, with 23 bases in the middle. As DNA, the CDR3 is TGTGCCAGCAGCAGTACTCAGGGGCACTATTTTTCTGAAGCTTTCTTT. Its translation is CASSSTQGHYFSEAFF.

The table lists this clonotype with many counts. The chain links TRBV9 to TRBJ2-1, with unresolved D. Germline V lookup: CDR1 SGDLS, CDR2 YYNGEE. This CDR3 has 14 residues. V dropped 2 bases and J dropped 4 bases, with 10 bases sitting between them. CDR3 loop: CASSVSPNYNEQFF. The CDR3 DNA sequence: TGTGCCAGCAGCGTTAGCCCTAATTACAATGAGCAGTTCTTC.

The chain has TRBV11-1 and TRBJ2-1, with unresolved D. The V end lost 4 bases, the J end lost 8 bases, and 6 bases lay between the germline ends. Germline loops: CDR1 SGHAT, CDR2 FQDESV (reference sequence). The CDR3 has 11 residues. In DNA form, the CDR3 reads TGTGCCAGCAGCTCCGCGTATGAGCAGTTCTTC. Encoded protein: CASSSAYEQFF.

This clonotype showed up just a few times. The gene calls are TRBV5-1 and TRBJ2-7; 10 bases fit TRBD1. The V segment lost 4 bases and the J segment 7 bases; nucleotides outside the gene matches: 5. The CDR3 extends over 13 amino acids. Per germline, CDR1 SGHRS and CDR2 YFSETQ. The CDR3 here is CASSKRQGAEQYF. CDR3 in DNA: TGCGCCAGCAGCAAACGACAGGGGGCAGAGCAGTACTTC.

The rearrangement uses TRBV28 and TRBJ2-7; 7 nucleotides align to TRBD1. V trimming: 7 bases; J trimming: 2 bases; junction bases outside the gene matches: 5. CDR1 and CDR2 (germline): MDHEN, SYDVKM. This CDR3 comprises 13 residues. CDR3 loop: CASKGTEAYEQYF. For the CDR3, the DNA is TGTGCCAGCAAAGGGACAGAAGCCTACGAGCAGTACTTC. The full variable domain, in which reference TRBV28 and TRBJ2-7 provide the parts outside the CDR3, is DVKVTQSSRYLVKRTGEKVFLECVQDMDHENMFWYRQDPGLGLRLIYFSYDVKMKEKGDIPEGYSVSREKKERFSLILESASTNQTSMYLCASKGTEAYEQYFGPGTRLTVT.

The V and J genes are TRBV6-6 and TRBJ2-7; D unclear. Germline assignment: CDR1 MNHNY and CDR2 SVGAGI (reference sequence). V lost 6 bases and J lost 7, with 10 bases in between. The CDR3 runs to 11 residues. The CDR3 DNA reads TGTGCCAGCAGGAATAACGGGGAGCAGTACTTC. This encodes CASRNNGEQYF.

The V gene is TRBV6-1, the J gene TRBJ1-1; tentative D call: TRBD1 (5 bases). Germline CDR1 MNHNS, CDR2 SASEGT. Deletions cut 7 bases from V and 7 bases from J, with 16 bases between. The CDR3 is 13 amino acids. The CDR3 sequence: CASNVSGRDEAFF. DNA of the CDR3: TGTGCCAGCAACGTATCAGGGCGGGATGAAGCTTTCTTT.

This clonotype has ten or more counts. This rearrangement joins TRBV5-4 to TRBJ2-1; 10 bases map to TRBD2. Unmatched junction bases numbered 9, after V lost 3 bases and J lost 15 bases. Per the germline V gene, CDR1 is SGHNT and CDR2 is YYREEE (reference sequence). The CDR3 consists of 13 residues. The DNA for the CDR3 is TGTGCCAGCAGCTCAGCGGGAGGGCCGGCGTTGTTCTTC. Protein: CASSSAGGPALFF.

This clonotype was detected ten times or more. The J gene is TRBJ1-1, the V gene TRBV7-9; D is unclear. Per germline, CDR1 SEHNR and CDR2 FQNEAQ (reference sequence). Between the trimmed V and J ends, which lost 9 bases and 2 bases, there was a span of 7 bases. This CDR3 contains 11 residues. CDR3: CASRKNTEAFF. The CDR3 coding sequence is TGTGCCAGTCGGAAAAACACTGAAGCTTTCTTT.

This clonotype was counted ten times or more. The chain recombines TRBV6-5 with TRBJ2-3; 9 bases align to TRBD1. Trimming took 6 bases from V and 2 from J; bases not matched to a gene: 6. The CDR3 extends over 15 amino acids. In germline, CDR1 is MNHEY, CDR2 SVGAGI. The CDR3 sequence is CASSQDRGITDTQYF. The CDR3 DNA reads TGTGCCAGCAGCCAAGACAGGGGGATCACAGATACGCAGTATTTT.

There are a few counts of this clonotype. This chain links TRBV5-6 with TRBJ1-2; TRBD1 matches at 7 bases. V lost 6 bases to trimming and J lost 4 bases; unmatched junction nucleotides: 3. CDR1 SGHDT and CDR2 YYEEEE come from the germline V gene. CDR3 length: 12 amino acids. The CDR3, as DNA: TGTGCCAGCAACAGGGGCGGCTATGGCTACACCTTC. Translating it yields CASNRGGYGYTF.

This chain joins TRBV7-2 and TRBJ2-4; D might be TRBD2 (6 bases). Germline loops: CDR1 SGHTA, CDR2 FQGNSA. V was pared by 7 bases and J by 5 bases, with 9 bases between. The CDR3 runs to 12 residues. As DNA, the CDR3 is TGTGCCAGCACAACGGGAGAAAACATTCAGTACTTC. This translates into CASTTGENIQYF.

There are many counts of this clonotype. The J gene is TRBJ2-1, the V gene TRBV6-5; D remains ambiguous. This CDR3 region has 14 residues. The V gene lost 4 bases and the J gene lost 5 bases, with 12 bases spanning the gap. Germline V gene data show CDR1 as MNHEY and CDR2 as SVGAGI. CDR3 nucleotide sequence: TGTGCCAGCAGTTTAACGTCAGGAAACAATGAGCAGTTCTTC. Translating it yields CASSLTSGNNEQFF.

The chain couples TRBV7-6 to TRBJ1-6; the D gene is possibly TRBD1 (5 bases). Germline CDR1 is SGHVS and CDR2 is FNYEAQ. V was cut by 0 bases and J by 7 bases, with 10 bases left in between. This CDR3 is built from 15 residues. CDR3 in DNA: TGTGCCAGCAGCTTAGCGGCAGGGAGCAATTCACCCCTCCACTTT. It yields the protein CASSLAAGSNSPLHF.

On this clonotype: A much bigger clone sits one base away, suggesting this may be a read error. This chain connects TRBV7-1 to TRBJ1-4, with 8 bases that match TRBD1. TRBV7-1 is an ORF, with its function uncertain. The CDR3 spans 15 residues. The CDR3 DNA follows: TGTACCAGCAGATCCCGCTCGACAGGGGACGAAAAACTGTTTTTT. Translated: CTSRSRSTGDEKLFF.

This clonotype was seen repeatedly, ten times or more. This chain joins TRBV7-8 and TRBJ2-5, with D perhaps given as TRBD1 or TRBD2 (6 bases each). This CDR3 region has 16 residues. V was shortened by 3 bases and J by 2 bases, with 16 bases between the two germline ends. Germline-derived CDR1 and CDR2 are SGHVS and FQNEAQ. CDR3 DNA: TGTGCCAGCAGCTTTTTGGGGGGCCAACGTCAAGAGACCCAGTACTTC. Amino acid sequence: CASSFLGGQRQETQYF.

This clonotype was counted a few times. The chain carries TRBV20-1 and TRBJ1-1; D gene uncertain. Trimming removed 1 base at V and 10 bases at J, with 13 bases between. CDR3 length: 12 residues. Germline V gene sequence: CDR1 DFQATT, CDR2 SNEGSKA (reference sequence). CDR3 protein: CSARVNQVAAFF. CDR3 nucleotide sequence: TGCAGTGCTAGAGTGAATCAGGTAGCAGCTTTCTTT.

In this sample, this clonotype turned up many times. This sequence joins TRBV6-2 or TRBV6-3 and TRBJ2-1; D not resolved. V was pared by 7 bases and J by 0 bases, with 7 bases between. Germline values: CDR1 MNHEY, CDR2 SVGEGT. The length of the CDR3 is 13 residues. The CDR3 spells CASTESSYNEQFF. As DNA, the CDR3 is TGTGCCAGCACGGAGAGCTCCTACAATGAGCAGTTCTTC.